This is a list of T cell receptor beta chains from one sample in a study of beta chain features in type 1 diabetes. Only in-frame clones appear in the TCRdb table, and some are missing; sequencing was by immunoSEQ multiplex PCR. The data contain roughly 610,000 clones, roughly 15% of them singletons. Input material: naive CD4+ T cells from blood. The receptors originated from a man aged 18 to 30 in good health. Each CDR3 is given with its conserved first and last residue. The D gene is left open where the match is weak. The size entry is marked missing in some rows and otherwise reads once, few, many or a size class.

J,D,size,V,DNA,CDR3
TRBJ2-1,TRBD2,few,TRBV10-3,TGTGCCACGACAGCCGGAAAGGGACTAGCGGACAATGAGCAGTTCTTC,CATTAGKGLADNEQFF
TRBJ1-2,TRBD1,.,TRBV6-5,TGTGCCAGCAAACGGGGACAGGGGGCCAACTATGGCTACACCTTC,CASKRGQGANYGYTF
TRBJ2-1,.,.,TRBV4-2,TGTGCCAGCAGCCAGGAGTCACGGACCTACAATGAGCAGTTCTTC,CASSQESRTYNEQFF
TRBJ1-4,.,.,TRBV15,TGTGCCACCACCCGGGACGTAAGGAATGAAAAACTGTTTTTT,CATTRDVRNEKLFF
TRBJ2-4,TRBD2,few,TRBV5-1,TGCGCCAGCAGCGCCTCATCAGGGGGACTAGCGGGAAATTACATTCAGTACTTC,CASSASSGGLAGNYIQYF
TRBJ2-5,.,.,TRBV19,TGTGCCAGTAGTATAGAGTCAAGCCACTCAGGGGAGACCCAGTACTTC,CASSIESSHSGETQYF
TRBJ2-2,.,few,TRBV27,TGTGCGGGAGCTAGCTCGAGCACCGGGGAGCTGTTTTTT,CAGASSSTGELFF
TRBJ1-1,.,few,TRBV2,TGTGCCAGCAGTGGCCTTAGGGCCGAAGCTTTCTTT,CASSGLRAEAFF
TRBJ2-6,TRBD1,few,TRBV4-3,TGCGCCAGCAGCCAAGATTCGCGCAGGGACAGGGGTTCTGGGGCCAACGTCCTGACTTTC,CASSQDSRRDRGSGANVLTF
TRBJ2-5,TRBD2,few,TRBV4-1,TGCGCCAGCAGCCAACCAGTCCGGGGGGTTAGGACCCAGTACTTC,CASSQPVRGVRTQYF
TRBJ2-3,TRBD2,few,TRBV7-9,TGTGCCAGCAGCCAGAGCGGGGGGAGCACAGATACGCAGTATTTT,CASSQSGGSTDTQYF
TRBJ1-5,.,.,TRBV2,TGTGCCGGAGGAGGTAATAGCAATCAGCCCCAGCATTTT,CAGGGNSNQPQHF
TRBJ2-7,TRBD1,.,TRBV19,TGTGCCAGTAGTATTACCGGGACAGGGATCCACGAGCAGTACTTC,CASSITGTGIHEQYF
TRBJ2-2,TRBD2,few,TRBV25-1,TGTGCCAGCAGTTTAGCGGGAGGACTCTCCACCGGGGAGCTGTTTTTT,CASSLAGGLSTGELFF
TRBJ2-7,.,few,TRBV7-9,TGTGCCAGCAGCAACCAGAAGGGGGTGATGTACGAGCAGTACTTC,CASSNQKGVMYEQYF
TRBJ2-1,TRBD2,few,TRBV20-1,TGCAGTGCTAGTGCGGGACTACAACAGTTCTTC,CSASAGLQQFF
TRBJ1-2,TRBD1,few,TRBV9,TGTGCCAGCAGCCCCCGGACAGGGACTGACTATGGCTACACCTTC,CASSPRTGTDYGYTF
TRBJ2-4,.,few,TRBV11-2,TGTGCCAGCAGCTTAGTTGGGTCAAACATTCAGTACTTC,CASSLVGSNIQYF
TRBJ1-2,TRBD1,few,TRBV6-1,TGTGCCAGCAGTGATACGGGGACAGGAATCATCTATGGCTACACCTTC,CASSDTGTGIIYGYTF
TRBJ2-7,TRBD2,few,TRBV2,TGTGCCAGCAGTCCACGACTAGCGGGGACTCACGAGCAGTACTTC,CASSPRLAGTHEQYF
TRBJ1-5,.,.,TRBV29-1,TGCAGCGTTCGGGACCGGGATCAGCCCCAGCATTTT,CSVRDRDQPQHF
TRBJ2-1,.,few,TRBV21-1,TGTGCCAGCAGCAAAGATAAGCCTATTAACAATGAGCAGTTCTTC,CASSKDKPINNEQFF
TRBJ2-2,.,.,TRBV4-2,TGTGCCAGCAGCCAAAGACTAGTCGGCACCGGGGAGCTGTTTTTT,CASSQRLVGTGELFF
TRBJ1-1,.,.,TRBV5-1,TGCGCCAGCAGCTCGGACACGAACACTGAAGCTTTCTTT,CASSSDTNTEAFF
TRBJ1-1,.,.,TRBV30,TGTGCCTGGAGTGTAGACCAGTGGAACACTGAAGCTTTCTTT,CAWSVDQWNTEAFF
TRBJ1-2,.,.,TRBV4-3,TGCGCCAGCAGCCAAGACCCCAGGGCAAACTATGGCTACACCTTC,CASSQDPRANYGYTF
TRBJ1-4,.,.,TRBV7-9,TGTGCCAGCAGCTTACGTGGGGTTGAAAAACTGTTTTTT,CASSLRGVEKLFF
TRBJ2-1,.,.,TRBV10-3,TGTGCCATCAGTGAAGGGCCCTTTGTGGATGAGCAGTTCTTC,CAISEGPFVDEQFF
TRBJ2-7,.,.,TRBV6-6,TGTGCCAGCAGCTCCCTCGCCCAGCAGTACTTC,CASSSLAQQYF
TRBJ2-6,.,.,TRBV4-3,TGCGCCAGCAGCCATCAGACAGGCCGACGGGTCGTCCTGACTTTC,CASSHQTGRRVVLTF
TRBJ2-3,TRBD2,.,TRBV9,TGTGCCAGCAGCCGAAGCGGGGGACGCACAGATACGCAGTATTTT,CASSRSGGRTDTQYF
TRBJ2-3,.,.,TRBV9,TGTGCCAGCAGCGTTTCCACAGATACGCAGTATTTT,CASSVSTDTQYF
TRBJ2-4,.,.,TRBV28,TGTGCCAGCGGGCCGGCGGGGTTGGGCAAAAACATTCAGTACTTC,CASGPAGLGKNIQYF
TRBJ1-2,.,.,TRBV5-6,TGTGCCAGCAGCTTGGCCAGGGGCGATGGCTACACCTTC,CASSLARGDGYTF
TRBJ2-6,TRBD2,.,TRBV15,TGTGCCACCAGCACTTATGGGACTAGCGGGAAGAGCTCTGGGGCCAACGTCCTGACTTTC,CATSTYGTSGKSSGANVLTF